The 25 T cell receptor beta chains listed next were all sequenced from one sample in a study of shared clonotypes between healthy human individuals. Profiled with immunoSEQ multiplex PCR; TCRdb holds only in-frame clones, not every one. The repertoire holds about half a million clones, with more than 70% as singletons. The specimen sequenced was PBMCs. The receptor source for this set is a woman in her thirties or forties in good health. Some clones in this sample may be carry-over from other donors' samples.

This clone was observed a handful of times. The J gene is TRBJ2-1, the V gene TRBV28; 11 nucleotides match TRBD1. Germline V gene sequence: CDR1 MDHEN, CDR2 SYDVKM. The CDR3 runs 16 residues. V was pared by 2 bases and J by 6 bases, with 6 bases of the junction left unmatched. This CDR3 reads CASSLGGTGGGNEQFF. CDR3 DNA sequence: TGTGCCAGCAGTTTAGGAGGGACAGGGGGGGGCAATGAGCAGTTCTTC.

The chain couples TRBV5-1 to TRBJ2-2, with unresolved D. Germline-derived CDR1 and CDR2 are SGHRS and YFSETQ. This CDR3 region has 14 residues. The V end lost 2 bases, the J end lost 5 bases, and 10 bases lay between the germline ends. The CDR3 coding sequence is TGCGCCAGCAGCTTAATCGATCCGACCGGGGAGCTGTTTTTT. It codes for CASSLIDPTGELFF. The full variable domain, rest sourced from reference TRBV5-1 and TRBJ2-2, is KAGVTQTPRYLIKTRGQQVTLSCSPISGHRSVSWYQQTPGQGLQFLFEYFSETQRNKGNFPGRFSGRQFSNSRSEMNVSTLELGDSALYLCASSLIDPTGELFFGEGSRLTVL.

This clone was recorded once. This sequence joins TRBV5-1 and TRBJ2-5; 11 bases are a match to TRBD2. Trimming took 0 bases from V and 2 from J; bases not matched to a gene: 3. The CDR3 runs 16 residues. CDR1 and CDR2 (germline): SGHRS, YFSETQ. Here the CDR3 DNA reads TGCGCCAGCAGCTTGGGACTAGCGGGACTGCAAGAGACCCAGTACTTC. As protein: CASSLGLAGLQETQYF.

This clone has ten or more counts. Within the sample, other DNA sequences also encode this same CDR3. V gene TRBV5-4 combines with J gene TRBJ2-5, with unresolved D. Trimming pared 3 bases from V and 3 bases from J, leaving 12 bases between. The CDR3 sequence is 14 residues long. Germline V gene lookup returns CDR1 SGHNT and CDR2 YYREEE (reference sequence). The DNA for the CDR3 is TGTGCCAGCAGCTCCACTGTAGCAGAAGAGACCCAGTACTTC. It translates to CASSSTVAEETQYF.

As to this clone: A read error likely explains this, since a far larger clone differs by one base. At the DNA level, this CDR3 is encoded by other sequences in the same sample as well. The chain employs TRBV10-3 and TRBJ1-3; TRBD1 aligns across 9 bases. The CDR3 contains 16 residues. Germline CDR1 and CDR2: ENHRY and SYGVKD. For the CDR3, the DNA is TGTGCCATCAGCGAGTCGACAGGGGGGGTCGTGGACACCATATATTTT. Its protein is CAISESTGGVVDTIYF.

The V and J genes are TRBV28 and TRBJ1-3; D is unclear. Trimming left V 5 bases short and J 2 bases short, with 7 bases between. There are 13 residues in the CDR3. From germline, CDR1 is MDHEN and CDR2 SYDVKM. CDR3 DNA sequence: TGTGCCAGCAGTGTGGGCGCTGGAAACACCATATATTTT. Translating it yields CASSVGAGNTIYF.

The V and J genes are TRBV28 and TRBJ1-2; 8 bases match TRBD1. This CDR3 is built from 14 residues. From germline, CDR1 is MDHEN and CDR2 SYDVKM. V shed 6 bases, J shed 5 bases, and the junction held 8 bases outside the gene matches. The CDR3 is CASRPQGAGYGYTF. The CDR3 DNA is TGTGCCAGCAGACCTCAGGGGGCAGGGTATGGCTACACCTTC.

The chain carries TRBV6-5 and TRBJ2-7; possible D gene TRBD1, 6 bases. V was clipped by 6 bases and J by 4 bases, with 16 bases between them. The CDR3 is 14 amino acids. Germline V gene sequence: CDR1 MNHEY, CDR2 SVGAGI. The DNA of the CDR3 is TGTGCCAGCAGGGCCTCTGGGGGCGGGTACGAGCAGTACTTC. Protein sequence: CASRASGGGYEQYF.

The rearrangement uses TRBV18 and TRBJ2-1; D might be TRBD2 (6 bases). The V gene's germline CDR1 is KGHSH and CDR2 LQKENI. The CDR3 covers 13 residues. The V and J ends lost 5 bases and 6 bases respectively, with 11 bases between them. The chain's CDR3 is CASSSGTLNEQFF. The CDR3 coding sequence is TGTGCCAGCTCATCAGGGACTCTCAATGAGCAGTTCTTC.

J is TRBJ2-7 and V is TRBV5-1, with D unclear. This CDR3 contains 16 residues. Per germline, CDR1 SGHRS and CDR2 YFSETQ. The ends were cut back, 6 bases at V and 0 bases at J, with 19 bases in the middle. The CDR3 here is CASTDPLAAPSYEQYF. The CDR3 DNA follows: TGCGCCAGCACGGATCCTTTGGCGGCCCCCTCCTACGAGCAGTACTTC.

In this sample, this clone turned up once. J is TRBJ2-7 and V is TRBV6-5; 11 bases align to TRBD2. Losses at the gene ends were 3 bases for V and 3 bases for J; bases not matched to a gene: 1. Germline V lookup: CDR1 MNHEY, CDR2 SVGAGI. The CDR3 covers 14 residues. CDR3 sequence reads: CASSYGTSGYEQYF. The CDR3, as DNA: TGTGCCAGCAGTTATGGGACTAGCGGCTACGAGCAGTACTTC.

This clone appeared once. The genes are TRBV28 and TRBJ1-1; D perhaps matches TRBD1 (5 bases). The CDR3 covers 16 residues. Germline CDR1 MDHEN, CDR2 SYDVKM. Between the trimmed V and J ends, which lost 3 bases and 1 base, there was a span of 15 bases. CDR3 in DNA: TGTGCCAGCAGTTTTTTGAGCAGACAGAGGAACACTGAAGCTTTCTTT. It is translated as CASSFLSRQRNTEAFF.

The chain carries TRBV5-1 and TRBJ2-2; unclear D gene. CDR3 size: 15 residues. The V end lost 5 bases, the J end lost 3 bases, and 14 bases lay between the germline ends. From germline, CDR1 is SGHRS and CDR2 YFSETQ. CDR3 amino acids: CASRPPDMDTGELFF. As DNA, the CDR3 is TGCGCCAGCAGGCCCCCGGATATGGACACCGGGGAGCTGTTTTTT.

This rearrangement joins TRBV21-1 to TRBJ2-1; the table's TRBD1 call for D was not verified on the DNA. TRBV21-1 is a pseudogene segment. The CDR3 covers 16 residues. CDR3 amino acids: CASSHGQGSFYNEQFF. As DNA, the CDR3 is TGTGCCAGCAGCCACGGGCAGGGGAGCTTCTACAATGAGCAGTTCTTC.

This sequence joins TRBV28 and TRBJ2-7; 10 bases match TRBD1. CDR1 MDHEN and CDR2 SYDVKM come from the germline V gene. Losses at the gene ends were 6 bases for V and 5 bases for J; bases not matched to a gene: 4. The CDR3 has 13 residues. CDR3 nucleotide sequence: TGTGCCAGCAGCACCGGGACAGGGGACGAGCAGTACTTC. Its protein is CASSTGTGDEQYF.

The chain employs TRBV11-3 and TRBJ2-2; 7 nucleotides agree with TRBD2. The CDR3 extends over 16 amino acids. J lost 3 bases, V lost 5 bases, and 9 bases had no gene match. Germline values: CDR1 SGHNT, CDR2 YENEEA. CDR3: CASSPKTSYYTGELFF. The CDR3 nucleotides read TGTGCCAGCAGCCCCAAGACTAGCTACTACACCGGGGAGCTGTTTTTT. Based on the CDR3 plus reference TRBV11-3 and TRBJ2-2, the full variable domain is EAGVVQSPRYKIIEKKQPVAFWCNPISGHNTLYWYLQNLGQGPELLIRYENEEAVDDSQLPKDRFSAERLKGVDSTLKIQPAELGDSAVYLCASSPKTSYYTGELFFGEGSRLTVL.

The chain combines TRBV6-1 with TRBJ2-6; TRBD2 agrees at 7 bases. Germline V gives CDR1 MNHNS, CDR2 SASEGT. The CDR3 has 15 residues. Losses at the gene ends were 5 bases for V and 3 bases for J; bases not matched to a gene: 4. The CDR3 sequence: CASSPGGFGANVLTF. CDR3 coding DNA: TGTGCCAGCAGTCCCGGGGGGTTTGGGGCCAACGTCCTGACTTTC.

The V gene is TRBV2, the J gene TRBJ2-3; weak D call: TRBD1 (6 bases). Germline CDR1 and CDR2: SNHLY and FYNNEI. V was pared by 4 bases and J by 3 bases, with 8 bases between. The length of the CDR3 is 13 residues. CDR3 residues: CASSVRGTDTQYF. CDR3 sequence (DNA): TGTGCCAGCAGTGTCAGGGGAACAGATACGCAGTATTTT.

The chain is built from TRBV2 and TRBJ2-1, with 8 bases fitting TRBD2. Germline CDR1 is SNHLY and CDR2 is FYNNEI. This CDR3 is 17 amino acids long. J lost 6 bases, V lost 3 bases, and 13 bases had no gene match. For the CDR3, the DNA is TGTGCCAGCAGTGATAGCCTCTTTAGCGGGACCGGCAATGAGCAGTTCTTC. Translated, it gives CASSDSLFSGTGNEQFF.

V gene TRBV9 combines with J gene TRBJ2-2; 8 bases line up with TRBD2. The CDR3 sequence is 15 residues long. Losses at the gene ends were 0 bases for V and 7 bases for J; bases not matched to a gene: 5. The germline V gene encodes CDR1 SGDLS and CDR2 YYNGEE. The CDR3: CASSVDGRADGELFF. For the CDR3, the DNA is TGTGCCAGCAGCGTAGACGGGAGGGCGGACGGGGAGCTGTTTTTT. The full variable domain, its missing parts supplied by reference TRBV9 and TRBJ2-2, is DSGVTQTPKHLITATGQRVTLRCSPRSGDLSVYWYQQSLDQGLQFLIQYYNGEERAKGNILERFSAQQFPDLHSELNLSSLELGDSALYFCASSVDGRADGELFFGEGSRLTVL.

This clone has only one observation. This chain connects TRBV18 to TRBJ2-4, with D perhaps assigned TRBD1 or TRBD2 (5 bases each). The CDR3 runs to 13 residues. Germline values: CDR1 KGHSH, CDR2 LQKENI. V was pared by 0 bases and J by 8 bases, with 8 bases between. This chain's CDR3 is CASSPPGDDIQYF. The DNA for the CDR3 is TGTGCCAGCTCACCACCGGGGGATGACATTCAGTACTTC.

This sequence joins TRBV6-5 and TRBJ1-2, with D perhaps TRBD1 (5 bases). The CDR3 spans 13 residues. The V and J ends lost 2 bases and 3 bases respectively, with 7 bases between them. The germline gives CDR1 MNHEY, CDR2 SVGAGI. CDR3 sequence: CASSYGGHYGYTF. CDR3 DNA sequence: TGTGCCAGCAGTTACGGGGGACACTATGGCTACACCTTC.

A remark on this clone: Other DNA sequences in the same sample also yield this CDR3. The chain has TRBV5-1 and TRBJ1-1; D gene ambiguous. Germline V gives CDR1 SGHRS, CDR2 YFSETQ. This CDR3 spans 12 amino acids. Trimming took 0 bases from V and 7 from J, leaving 7 bases between them. DNA of the CDR3: TGCGCCAGCAGCTTGGGCCAAAGTGAAGCTTTCTTT. It specifies CASSLGQSEAFF.

The chain combines TRBV11-1 with TRBJ2-3; TRBD2 might be the D (5 bases). V gave up 1 base and J gave up 2 bases, with 10 bases separating them. There are 15 residues in the CDR3. CDR1 and CDR2 (germline): SGHAT, FQDESV (reference sequence). CDR3 protein: CASSLGVAHTDTQYF. The CDR3 bases are TGTGCCAGCAGCTTAGGGGTAGCGCACACAGATACGCAGTATTTT.

This chain connects TRBV7-9 to TRBJ2-3; no clear D gene. The CDR3 contains 13 residues. V was trimmed by 3 bases and J by 2 bases, leaving 6 bases between them. Per the germline V gene, CDR1 is SEHNR and CDR2 is FQNEAQ (reference sequence). DNA for the CDR3: TGTGCCAGCAGCTTTGGGGACACAGATACGCAGTATTTT. It encodes CASSFGDTDTQYF.